This T cell receptor (beta chain) stems from a study of PD-1 blockade in classical Hodgkin lymphoma. Study details: Treatment was intravenous nivolumab, 3 mg/kg every 2 weeks, until progression. The study's findings and limits: The authors have not defined what causes the repertoire differences, possibly disease activity or prior therapy. When set against healthy donors, newly diagnosed patients were reported to show lower baseline TCR diversity.

As for this clone: The antigen is undetermined.

Relapses following autologous stem cell transplantation were seen in all patients, with brentuximab vedotin exposure varying. There are 14 residues in the CDR3. Germline V lookup: CDR1 SGHVS, CDR2 FQNEAQ. The V and J ends lost 5 bases and 6 bases respectively, with 14 bases between them. Repertoires were generated with immunoSEQ multiplex PCR, while TCRdb's copy carries only in-frame clones and drops some. In the table there are about 90,000 clones, about nine tenths of which are singletons. Sequencing was performed on peripheral blood mononuclear cells (PBMCs), taken before the second cycle of nivolumab. The chain is built from TRBV7-8 and TRBJ2-1; D is ambiguous. The sequence came from a human donor with classical Hodgkin lymphoma. The CDR3 DNA sequence: TGTGCCAGCAGCCCGAGTTTGGCGCTCAATGAGCAGTTCTTC. Translating it yields CASSPSLALNEQFF.